The TCR beta chain under discussion was sequenced for a study of cytomegalovirus exposure and HLA in healthy donors. The PCR made use of 60 Vbeta and 13 Jbeta primers. Libraries were prepared by immunoSEQ multiplex PCR; TCRdb keeps only in-frame clonotypes and omits some of them. The profile shows some 190,000 clones, more than 70% of them singletons. Whole-study findings and limits: Investigators reported 150 to 200 TCR beta chains as tied to cytomegalovirus.

On this clone: What it recognizes is unknown.

The specimen sequenced was PBMCs. This TCR derives from a man aged 30 to 39 in good health and CMV-seropositive.

CDR3 sequence: CASSVGGSYANEQFF. In nucleotides, the CDR3 is TGTGCCAGCAGCGTAGGCGGGAGCTACGCCAATGAGCAGTTCTTC. This chain connects TRBV9 to TRBJ2-1, with 7 bases fitting TRBD2. This CDR3 has 15 residues. Losses at the gene ends were 0 bases for V and 6 bases for J; bases not matched to a gene: 6. From germline, CDR1 is SGDLS and CDR2 YYNGEE.